One sample yielded the 10 T cell receptor beta chains listed below, sequenced in a study of blood T cell repertoires in COVID-19. Method: immunoSEQ multiplex PCR; TCRdb's copy keeps in-frame clones and lacks some. The sample records just under 60,000 clones, less than 80% being singletons. Sequenced material: peripheral blood. These receptors originate from a human donor in a cohort sampled during active COVID-19.

This chain uses TRBV24-1 with TRBJ2-2; 13 bases line up with TRBD2. The CDR3 is made up of 19 amino acids. CDR1 is KGHDR and CDR2 is SFDVKD in the germline V gene. After removal of 5 bases from V and 4 bases from J, the junction contained 12 bases not matched to a gene. CDR3 region: CATSATGTSGVRVTGELFF. CDR3 in DNA: TGTGCCACCAGTGCCACCGGGACTAGCGGGGTCCGGGTCACCGGGGAGCTGTTTTTT.

This clone was seen once. CDR3 loop: CASSSETDHNEKLFF. For the CDR3, the DNA is TGCGCCAGCAGCTCCGAGACAGACCATAATGAAAAACTGTTTTTT. This chain connects TRBV5-1 to TRBJ1-4; tentatively, D is TRBD1 (5 bases). Per germline, CDR1 SGHRS and CDR2 YFSETQ. Trimming removed 3 bases at V and 4 bases at J, with 13 bases between. CDR3 length equals 15 residues.

This clone was seen more than once but under ten times. This sequence joins TRBV14 and TRBJ2-7, with a tentative D call TRBD1 (5 bases). This CDR3 has 16 residues. The V end lost 0 bases, the J end lost 7 bases, and 19 bases lay between the germline ends. In germline, CDR1 is SGHDN, CDR2 FVKESK. The CDR3 region is CASSQEGARDFIEQYF. In nucleotides, the CDR3 is TGTGCCAGCAGCCAAGAAGGAGCCAGGGATTTCATAGAGCAGTACTTC.

The V gene is TRBV18, the J gene TRBJ2-2, with 7 bases fitting TRBD2. The CDR3 spans 17 residues. The V segment lost 1 base and the J segment 4 bases; nucleotides outside the gene matches: 9. The V gene's germline CDR1 is KGHSH and CDR2 LQKENI. Here the CDR3 DNA reads TGTGCCAGCTCACCACTAATGCTAGCGGAGAGCACCGGGGAGCTGTTTTTT. Translated: CASSPLMLAESTGELFF.

Only one count was recorded for this clone. The J gene is TRBJ2-1, the V gene TRBV6-5, with D perhaps TRBD1 (5 bases). The CDR3 is 12 amino acids. V was shortened by 5 bases and J by 9 bases, with 11 bases between the two germline ends. Germline CDR1 and CDR2: MNHEY and SVGAGI. CDR3 DNA: TGTGCCAGCAGTCGGCAGGGATTTGAGCAGTTCTTC. Its translation is CASSRQGFEQFF.

The rearrangement links TRBV28 to TRBJ2-7, with TRBD2 matching over 7 bases. Germline V gene lookup returns CDR1 MDHEN and CDR2 SYDVKM. V was clipped by 2 bases and J by 2 bases; unmatched bases: 9. This CDR3 is 16 amino acids long. The CDR3 protein is CASSLGSVGGTYEQYF. The DNA of the CDR3 is TGTGCCAGCAGTTTAGGGTCGGTGGGAGGGACCTACGAGCAGTACTTC.

The CDR3 sequence: CASSYLTASSEAFF. CDR3 nucleotide sequence: TGTGCCAGCAGTTACCTGACAGCGTCGAGTGAAGCTTTCTTT. V usage is TRBV6-5 and J usage is TRBJ1-1, with a tentative D call TRBD1 (5 bases). Germline CDR1 is MNHEY and CDR2 is SVGAGI. CDR3 length: 14 amino acids. Trimming shortened V by 2 bases and J by 7 bases, and 14 bases separated the two germline ends.

This rearrangement joins TRBV30 to TRBJ2-7, with TRBD2 matching over 9 bases. The V and J ends lost 2 bases and 5 bases, in that order; junction bases with no gene match: 7. Germline CDR1 and CDR2: GTSNPN and SVGIG (reference sequence). This CDR3 spans 14 amino acids. CDR3 amino acids: CAWSTAGGINEQYF. The CDR3 DNA is TGTGCCTGGAGTACAGCGGGAGGTATAAACGAGCAGTACTTC. Filled out from reference TRBV30 and TRBJ2-7, the complete variable domain reads SQTIHQWPATLVQPVGSPLSLECTVEGTSNPNLYWYRQAAGRGLQLLFYSVGIGQISSEVPQNLSASRPQDRQFILSSKKLLLSDSGFYLCAWSTAGGINEQYFGPGTRLTVT.

The chain links TRBV19 to TRBJ2-1; 7 bases are shared with TRBD2. Trimming cost V 1 base and J 4 bases; bases outside gene matches: 4. The CDR3 extends over 15 amino acids. Germline V lookup: CDR1 LNHDA, CDR2 SQIVND (reference sequence). The CDR3 coding sequence is TGTGCCAGTAGTATAGTTGGCGGGAGATACAATGAGCAGTTCTTC. It translates to CASSIVGGRYNEQFF.

This clone was found a few times. The chain joins TRBV24-1 to TRBJ2-3; D uncertain. V was pared by 8 bases and J by 2 bases, with 10 bases between. The length of the CDR3 is 13 residues. Germline V gives CDR1 KGHDR, CDR2 SFDVKD. The CDR3 is CATTERYTDTQYF. The CDR3 DNA reads TGTGCCACCACCGAGAGGTACACAGATACGCAGTATTTT.